The sequence of this T cell receptor beta chain was determined in a study of Graves' ophthalmopathy and Graves' hyperthyroidism. CDR3 regions of TCR beta were amplified from RNA transcripts. HTBI primers served in a first-round RT-PCR, which a second-round multiplex PCR followed. Each CDR3 protein gets one entry after TCRdb re-called the multiplex PCR reads with MiXCR. In the table there are 600,000 to 950,000 distinct CDR3 sequences, about 44% of which are singletons. Details on this clonotype: The antigen is not known.

Where ophthalmopathy was present, donors had moderate-to-severe activity, CAS ≥3, NOSPECS ≥4 and duration under 3 months. The CDR3 is 14 amino acids. The V and J ends lost 7 bases and 1 base, in that order; junction bases with no gene match: 6. Germline CDR1 reads MNHEY; CDR2 reads SMNVEV (reference sequence). Broader study findings: Blood was where most expanded thyroid clonotypes above 0.001 frequency also turned up.

Sequenced input: peripheral blood. The clonotype comes from an adult man with Graves' ophthalmopathy. The chain is built from TRBV27 and TRBJ1-1, with TRBD1 matching over 7 bases. CDR3 loop: CASIHRGGNTEAFF. As DNA, the CDR3 is TGTGCCAGCATCCACAGGGGCGGGAACACTGAAGCTTTCTTT.